This T cell receptor (beta chain) was recovered during a study of shared clonotypes between healthy human individuals. The germline V gene has CDR1 SGHAT and CDR2 FQDESV (reference sequence). The CDR3 length is 15 residues. Trimming removed 5 bases from V and 4 bases from J; junction bases left unmatched: 4. Terminally differentiated effector memory CD45RA+ cells were left out of the naive CD8 fraction, which was CD45RO-negative and positively selected for CCR7. To note about this clone: Antigen: not known.

Each replicate PCR on the sorted subsets used about 220 ng DNA (around 30,000 T cell genomes). The data were produced by immunoSEQ multiplex PCR, yet TCRdb's version contains in-frame clones alone and is incomplete. The repertoire holds approximately 2,200,000 clones, with about 92% as singletons. The study, taken as a whole, reports: The sharing of around 5% of naive CD4 clonotypes was seen across several donors. Larger richness was generally estimated for naive than memory subsets. Rarefaction demonstrated incomplete sorted-subset sequencing despite large depth.

This clonotype was sampled from a man aged 18 to 35 in good health. Some clones in this sample may be carry-over from other donors' samples. Sequencing was done on a sample of naive CD8+ T cells from PBMCs. V and J are TRBV11-1 and TRBJ2-7; 14 bases match TRBD2. In DNA, the CDR3 is TGTGCCAGCAGCCCGGGACTAGCGGGAGATTACGAGCAGTACTTC. This sequence encodes CASSPGLAGDYEQYF.